This TCR beta chain was captured by sequencing in a study of blood T cell repertoires in COVID-19. Study-level information: For recovered donors of Cohort 3, there were two negative PCRs, clearance, or symptom resolution. Sites in the United States, Italy and Spain provided acute and convalescent COVID-19 samples.

Study processing details: Amplification of reference gene primers was used by the study to estimate nucleated cell counts. TCRdb's copy holds only in-frame clones and misses some; the assay was immunoSEQ multiplex PCR. The DNA gave D and trimming, while V, J and clone size come from that table. The sample lists about 190,000 clones; around 83% were seen once. Germline CDR1 is LGHDT and CDR2 is YNNKEL (reference sequence). The V gene lost 0 bases and the J gene lost 2 bases, with 2 bases spanning the gap. The CDR3 has 13 amino acids. Participants' own reports of clinical history determined their cohort assignment.

This TCR was sampled from a woman aged 40 to 50 in a cohort exposed to, infected with or recovered from COVID-19 (not recorded which). The sample taken for sequencing was PBMCs or T cells enriched from blood (not recorded which). This chain joins TRBV3-1 (or the pseudogene TRBV3-2) and TRBJ2-4; the D is unclear. The CDR3 sequence is CASSQDSKNIQYF. The CDR3 DNA sequence: TGTGCCAGCAGCCAAGACTCCAAAAACATTCAGTACTTC.